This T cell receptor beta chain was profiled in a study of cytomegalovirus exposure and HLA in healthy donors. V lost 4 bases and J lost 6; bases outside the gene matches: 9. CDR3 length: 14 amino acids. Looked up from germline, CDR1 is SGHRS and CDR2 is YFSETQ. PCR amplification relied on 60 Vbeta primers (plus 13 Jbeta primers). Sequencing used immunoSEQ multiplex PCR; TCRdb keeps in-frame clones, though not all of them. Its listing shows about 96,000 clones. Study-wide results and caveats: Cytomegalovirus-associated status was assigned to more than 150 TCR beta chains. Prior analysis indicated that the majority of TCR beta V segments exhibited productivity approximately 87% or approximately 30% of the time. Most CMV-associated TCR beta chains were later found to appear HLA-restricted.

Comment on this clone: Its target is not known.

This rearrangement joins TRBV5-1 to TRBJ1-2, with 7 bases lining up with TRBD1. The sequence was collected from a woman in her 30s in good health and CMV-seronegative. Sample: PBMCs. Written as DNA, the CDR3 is TGCGCCAGCAGCGAGGGTGACAGGGAGAATGGCTACACCTTC. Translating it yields CASSEGDRENGYTF.